Reported below is one T cell receptor (beta chain). The entry originates in a study of blood T cell repertoires in COVID-19. Across the whole study: From the United States, Italy and Spain came samples of acute and convalescent COVID-19.

V lost 7 bases and J 1 base, leaving 14 bases between the germline ends. Germline lookup yields CDR1 SNHLY and CDR2 FYNNEI. This CDR3 contains 15 residues. Measured with immunoSEQ multiplex PCR; TCRdb has only the in-frame clones, and not every one. The profile covers over 200,000 clones, with approximately 81% appearing a single time and around 9% taken by the ten largest. Participants came from fewer than 25 US areas, aged roughly 18 to 89 years. This chain uses TRBV2 with TRBJ1-5, with D maybe TRBD1 (5 bases). The sequence derives from a woman aged 45 to 65 with acute COVID-19. The sample taken for sequencing was PBMCs or T cells enriched from blood (not recorded which). The CDR3 sequence is CASKFGAPSNQPQHF. Here the CDR3 DNA reads TGTGCCAGCAAGTTTGGGGCCCCCAGCAATCAGCCCCAGCATTTT.